This paragraph covers one T cell receptor beta chain sequence. The antigen it binds to is not known. No quality values exist for individual bases; no much larger clone is one base distant. This sample was taken from a study of CD8 T cells in ankylosing spondylitis (TCRdb year 2017). The study in broad terms: T cell receptor beta repertoires were profiled in healthy donors and ankylosing spondylitis patients so that disease-linked TCR variants could be found. Peripheral blood was sampled, and synovial fluid was additionally collected from ankylosing spondylitis patients. The full study cohort comprised 25 ankylosing spondylitis patients and about a hundred healthy donors.

The V end gives up 6 bases and the J end 4 bases, leaving 7 bases in the junction not matched to a gene. The CDR1 and CDR2 encoded by the germline V gene (reference sequence) are SEHNR and FQNEAQ. The CDR3 numbers 15 residues from cysteine through phenylalanine. This entry keeps only the CDR3 DNA: 45 bases, framed from base 1. Sequencing instrument: Illumina HiSeq 2500. TCR beta libraries were prepared by quantitative 5'-RACE with molecular barcodes. The study's own analysis went as follows. A new computational method based on a probabilistic model of VDJ rearrangement was used to identify disease-linked TCR variants. TCRdb reprocessed the public reads (quality trimming at Q25 with fastp, clone calling with MiXCR) and kept in-frame beta chains. Every CDR3 protein is listed once, alongside the most common genes and DNA of its rows. TCRdb's processing, not the authors', yielded these V and J calls. This sample holds about 800,000 distinct CDR3 sequences; about an eighth were observed only once. The ten top clones hold less than 0.65% of the sample.

Overall study outcomes, separate from this receptor: In peripheral blood, the disease-linked clones were found at relatively low frequencies and had a CD8+ phenotype. Blood from ankylosing spondylitis patients appeared to be characterized by a TCR beta motif made up of about 8 highly homologous amino acid variants. Some motif variants had previously been reported in the synovial fluid and blood of reactive arthritis patients, which suggests shared mechanisms of disease initiation. According to the report, matched synovial fluid samples from ankylosing spondylitis patients were significantly enriched for the disease-linked clones.

The specimen was blood, either unsorted or a sorted T cell fraction (not recorded which). The receptor was derived from a male donor with ankylosing spondylitis. The chain is made from TRBV7-9 and TRBJ2-3; the junction holds 10 bases that match TRBD2. The nucleotides read TGTGCCAGCAGACCAGGACTAGCGGTCTCAGATACGCAGTATTTT. The resulting protein is CASRPGLAVSDTQYF.